These T cell receptor beta chains were read from a single sample in a study of long-term antiretroviral therapy in people with HIV. TCRdb keeps only in-frame clones here, not all; method: immunoSEQ multiplex PCR. The data show about 21,000 clones, 70% to 90% seen once. The source was unsorted PBMCs, collected 2.3 years after starting antiretroviral therapy. The receptor set was obtained from a man in his sixties with HIV. CDR3s include the opening cysteine and the closing phenylalanine or tryptophan. A D gene is named only where the DNA matches it firmly. Expanded clones get a size class; other rows say once, few or many, or leave the size out.

TGTGCCAGCACCATGGGGCTGGCGAACACCGGGGAGCTGTTTTTT	CASTMGLANTGELFF	TRBV7-3	.	TRBJ2-2	.
TGTGCCAGCAGCGATCAGGGTACCACCTACGAGCAGTACTTC	CASSDQGTTYEQYF	TRBV6-1	.	TRBJ2-7	.
TGTGCCAGTAGTATCGTTGACAACGGCTACACCTTC	CASSIVDNGYTF	TRBV19	.	TRBJ1-2	.
TGCGCCAGCAGCTTGGATCCCTCTAACTATGGCTACACCTTC	CASSLDPSNYGYTF	TRBV5-1	once	TRBJ1-2	.
TGTGCCAGCACCCCTTCTAGCGGGAACTCCTACGAGCAGTACTTC	CASTPSSGNSYEQYF	TRBV7-6	.	TRBJ2-7	TRBD2
TGTGCCAGCATGAGGGAGAATGAAGCTTTCTTT	CASMRENEAFF	TRBV2	.	TRBJ1-1	.
TGTGCCAGCAGCTTGGGGACAGCCTACTATGGCTACACCTTC	CASSLGTAYYGYTF	TRBV5-4	.	TRBJ1-2	.
TGTGCCAGTAGTAGCGGGGGGAGCTACTACGAGCAGTACTTC	CASSSGGSYYEQYF	TRBV19	.	TRBJ2-7	TRBD2
TGTGCCAGCGCGACCGGACAGGGAGGACAAGAGACCCAGTACTTC	CASATGQGGQETQYF	TRBV18	.	TRBJ2-5	TRBD1
TGCGCCAGCAGGACTAGCGGGGGGGCCACCGGGGAGCTGTTTTTT	CASRTSGGATGELFF	TRBV5-1	.	TRBJ2-2	TRBD2
TGTGCCAGCAGGAACGACGGGGCAAACACTGAAGCTTTCTTT	CASRNDGANTEAFF	TRBV7-9	.	TRBJ1-1	.
TGTGCCAGTAGTGCCCACCGGGATCAGCCCCAGCATTTT	CASSAHRDQPQHF	TRBV19	.	TRBJ1-5	.
TGTGCCAGCAGCCCGGGACAGGGCGATTTTTACGAGCAGTACTTC	CASSPGQGDFYEQYF	TRBV11-2	.	TRBJ2-7	TRBD1
TGTGCCAGCAGTTACCAGATAGGGGCCGGAAACACCATATATTTT	CASSYQIGAGNTIYF	TRBV6-5	.	TRBJ1-3	.
.	CASSEDRRAGELFF	TRBV2	.	TRBJ2-2	.
TGTGCCAGCAGTGAATCTACAGGGCCTCAGCCCCAGCATTTT	CASSESTGPQPQHF	TRBV2	.	TRBJ1-5	.
TGTGCCAGCAGCAAGGGGGGAGGCAGGGAGGAGACCCAGTACTTC	CASSKGGGREETQYF	TRBV13	.	TRBJ2-5	.
TGCAGCGTCCCCCGGGACGGGTACACCGGGGAGCTGTTTTTT	CSVPRDGYTGELFF	TRBV29-1	.	TRBJ2-2	.
TGTGCCAGTAACGGACAGGCAGATAGCAATCAGCCCCAGCATTTT	CASNGQADSNQPQHF	TRBV19	.	TRBJ1-5	TRBD1
TGTGCCAGCAGCTCTAACACAGATACGCAGTATTTT	CASSSNTDTQYF	TRBV7-8	.	TRBJ2-3	.
TGTGCTAGCAGCCCTACAGGGTTAAGGGAGACCCAGTACTTC	CASSPTGLRETQYF	TRBV7-7	.	TRBJ2-5	.
TGCGCCAGCAGCTTGGGGGGGGGCGACTACGAGCAGTACTTC	CASSLGGGDYEQYF	TRBV5-1	.	TRBJ2-7	.
TGTGCCAGCAGCGTGTTTTTGGGGGGTGAAAAACTGTTTTTT	CASSVFLGGEKLFF	TRBV7-6	.	TRBJ1-4	.
TGTGCCAGCAGCTTAACGGGGGGGGCCAAGCAGTTCTTC	CASSLTGGAKQFF	TRBV5-5	.	TRBJ2-1	TRBD2
TGTGCCAGTAGTATCCTACAGGGGGCCGTCTACGAGCAGTACTTC	CASSILQGAVYEQYF	TRBV19	.	TRBJ2-7	TRBD1
TGTGCCAGCAGACCCACCCCCGGGGGGCTCGAGCAGTACTTC	CASRPTPGGLEQYF	TRBV6-5	.	TRBJ2-7	.
TGCACCAGCAGCCACAAATCCTCTGGGGCCAACGTCCTGACTTTC	CTSSHKSSGANVLTF	TRBV1	.	TRBJ2-6	.
TGTGCCAGCAGCCGTCAAGTCACCGGGGAGCTGTTTTTT	CASSRQVTGELFF	TRBV7-8	.	TRBJ2-2	.